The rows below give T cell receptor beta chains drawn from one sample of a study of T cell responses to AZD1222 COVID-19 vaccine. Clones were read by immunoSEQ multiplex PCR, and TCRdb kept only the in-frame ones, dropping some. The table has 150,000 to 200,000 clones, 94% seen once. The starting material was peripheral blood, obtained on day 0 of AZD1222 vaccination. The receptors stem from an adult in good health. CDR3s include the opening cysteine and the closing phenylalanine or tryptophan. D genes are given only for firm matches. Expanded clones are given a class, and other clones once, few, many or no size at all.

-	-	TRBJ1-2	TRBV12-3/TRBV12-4	TGTGCCAGCAGTGGGGGGTACTACACCTTC	CASSGGYYTF
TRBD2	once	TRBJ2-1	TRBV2	TGTGCCAGCAGCCCCGGGGGGGGGCAGGTCAATGAGCAGTTCTTC	CASSPGGGQVNEQFF
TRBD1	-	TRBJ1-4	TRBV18	TGTGCCAGCTCACCCCGGACAGGAGCCCGTGCAACTAATGAAAAACTGTTTTTT	CASSPRTGARATNEKLFF
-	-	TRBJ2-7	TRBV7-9	TGTGCCAGCAGCTTAGACAGGCACTCGATCTACGAGCAGTACTTC	CASSLDRHSIYEQYF
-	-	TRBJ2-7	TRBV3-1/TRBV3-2	TGTGCCAGCAGCCGGGGAACAGACTCCTACGAGCAGTACTTC	CASSRGTDSYEQYF
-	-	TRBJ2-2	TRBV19	TGTGCCAGTAGTCCGCGGTGGGGGAACACCGGGGAGCTGTTTTTT	CASSPRWGNTGELFF
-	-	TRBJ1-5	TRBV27	TGTGCCAGCGGAATCAATCAGCCCCAGCATTTT	CASGINQPQHF
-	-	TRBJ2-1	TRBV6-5	TGTGCCAGCAGTAGGGAACACGCAACCTTCAATGAGCAGTTCTTC	CASSREHATFNEQFF
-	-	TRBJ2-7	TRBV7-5	TGTGTCAGAAGCACAGGGGACAGGGTCCCCTACGAGCAGTACTTC	CVRSTGDRVPYEQYF
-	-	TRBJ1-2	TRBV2	TGTGCCAGCAGTCTTGGGGACTCTTCTTCGACCTTC	CASSLGDSSSTF
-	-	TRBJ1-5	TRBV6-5	TGTGCCACCGGACATGATCAGCCCCAGCATTTT	CATGHDQPQHF
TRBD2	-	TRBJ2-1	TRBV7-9	TGTGCCAGCAGCGGGACTAGCGGGAGGGCCGTCTGGCAGTTCTTC	CASSGTSGRAVWQFF
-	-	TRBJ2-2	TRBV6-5	TGTGCCAGCAGTCGGGGACAAGCCTACACCGGGGAGCTGTTTTTT	CASSRGQAYTGELFF
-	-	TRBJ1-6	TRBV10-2	TGCGCCACCCGGGCCAAGAGCTCCTATAATTCACCCCTCCACTTT	CATRAKSSYNSPLHF
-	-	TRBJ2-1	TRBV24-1	TGTGCCACCAGTGATTTGAGCTGGGACAATGAGCAGTTCTTC	CATSDLSWDNEQFF
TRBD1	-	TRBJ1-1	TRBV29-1	TGCAGCGTGGGGACAGGGGTTGACACTGAAGCTTTCTTT	CSVGTGVDTEAFF
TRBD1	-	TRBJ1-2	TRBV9	TGTGCCAGCAGCGCGAGCAGGGACAGGGTCAGCGGCTACACCTTC	CASSASRDRVSGYTF
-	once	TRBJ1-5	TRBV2	TGTGCCAGCAGTGAACCAAGTTCAGGGGTAGGAGTCAATCAGCCCCAGCATTTT	CASSEPSSGVGVNQPQHF
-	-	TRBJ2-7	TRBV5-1	TGCGCCAGCAGCTTCGAAGCCGAGCAGTACTTC	CASSFEAEQYF